This T cell receptor beta chain is from a study of regulatory T cells in long-lasting Graves disease. General study findings and limits: Comparison showed that persistent patients shared more public clonotypes (about 2,700) than new patients (approximately 870).

Building the TCR beta libraries relied on iRepertoire HTBI primers, and CDR3 regions underwent Arm-PCR. TCRdb reprocessed the multiplex PCR reads via MiXCR and lists one record per CDR3 protein. The repertoire includes about 440,000 distinct CDR3 sequences, 15% to 20% of them detected once, and about 10% sits in the top ten. Time point: newly diagnosed GD, antithyroid drugs for less than 3 months. Generation of the TCR library employed RNA extracted from PBMCs. This clonotype has at least ten counts. Its antigen is not known. After removal of 3 bases from V and 8 bases from J, the junction contained 7 bases not matched to a gene. From germline, CDR1 is KGHSH and CDR2 LQKENI. This CDR3 is built from 15 residues. The same sample was also studied in work on T cells in Graves' hyperthyroidism and ophthalmopathy.

The V and J genes are TRBV18 and TRBJ1-4, with 9 positions matching TRBD1. The TCR originated in a young woman with Graves disease. Here the sequenced sample was peripheral blood mononuclear cells (PBMCs), taken at new diagnosis, from a patient treated with antithyroid drugs. CDR3 coding DNA: TGTGCCAGCTCACCTCCCACAGGGGGCAGGGAAAAACTGTTTTTT. Its protein is CASSPPTGGREKLFF.